The 5 T cell receptor beta chains in this list originate from one sample, sequenced in a study of T cell responses to AZD1222 COVID-19 vaccine. Only in-frame clones appear in the TCRdb table, and some are missing; sequencing was by immunoSEQ multiplex PCR. The profile shows tens of thousands of clones, around 90% of them singletons. Sequenced material: peripheral blood, taken on day 0 of MenACWY control vaccination. Receptors were obtained from an adult in good health.

The chain employs TRBV5-1 and TRBJ2-5; 13 positions agree with TRBD2. Per the germline V gene, CDR1 is SGHRS and CDR2 is YFSETQ. CDR3 length equals 17 residues. V lost 4 bases to trimming and J lost 5 bases; unmatched junction nucleotides: 11. Here the CDR3 reads CASSPGLAGPQVETQYF. The CDR3 coding sequence is TGCGCCAGCAGCCCGGGACTAGCGGGGCCTCAGGTGGAGACCCAGTACTTC.

The rearrangement joins TRBV16 to TRBJ2-1, with a weak D call TRBD2 (5 bases). This CDR3 is built from 15 residues. Germline CDR1 is KGHSY and CDR2 is FQNENV. V was pared by 7 bases and J by 1 base, with 14 bases between. The CDR3 region is CASTGWTHSYNEQFF. The CDR3 bases are TGTGCCAGCACCGGGTGGACTCATTCCTACAATGAGCAGTTCTTC.

The chain links TRBV12-1 to TRBJ2-5; TRBD2 is the table's D call, not checked against the DNA. TRBV12-1 is listed as a pseudogene. The CDR3 is 18 residues long. CDR3 protein: CASSFELLKTPFQETQYF. In DNA form, the CDR3 reads TGTGCCAGCAGCTTTGAACTCCTCAAGACTCCATTCCAAGAGACCCAGTACTTC.

Points on this clone: The same CDR3 also results from other DNA sequences found in this sample. This chain uses TRBV9 with TRBJ2-5; D is perhaps TRBD1 (6 bases). The CDR3 runs to 13 residues. Trimming stripped 4 bases from V and 4 bases from J, with 11 bases between. Germline V gene sequence: CDR1 SGDLS, CDR2 YYNGEE. For the CDR3, the DNA is TGTGCCAGCAGCTTGTCCAGGGGAGAGACCCAGTACTTC. It specifies CASSLSRGETQYF.

The CDR3 DNA is TGTGCCAGCAGCCCCCTGGATAGCAATCAGCCCCAGCATTTT. Translated: CASSPLDSNQPQHF. The rearrangement joins TRBV7-8 to TRBJ1-5; D uncertain. The CDR3 is 14 residues long. Germline V CDR1 and CDR2: SGHVS, FQNEAQ. Trimming took 5 bases from V and 0 from J, leaving 8 bases between them.